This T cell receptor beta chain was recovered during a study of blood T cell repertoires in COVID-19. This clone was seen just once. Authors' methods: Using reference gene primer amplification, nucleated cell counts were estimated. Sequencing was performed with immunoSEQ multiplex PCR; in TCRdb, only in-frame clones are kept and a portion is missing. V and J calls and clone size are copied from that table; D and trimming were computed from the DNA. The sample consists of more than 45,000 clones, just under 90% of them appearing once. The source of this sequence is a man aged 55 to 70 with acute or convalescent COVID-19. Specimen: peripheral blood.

This CDR3 reads CASSQDWGTGNYEQYF. CDR3 in DNA: TGCGCCAGCAGCCAAGATTGGGGGACAGGGAACTACGAGCAGTACTTC. This chain links TRBV4-3 with TRBJ2-7; 9 bases map to TRBD1. J lost 3 bases, V lost 0 bases, and 6 bases had no gene match. The germline gives CDR1 LGHNA, CDR2 YSLEER. This CDR3 comprises 16 residues.